This T cell receptor (beta chain) was obtained from a study of beta chain features in type 1 diabetes. General study points: Fewer insertions but more deletions were seen at VDJ junctions in type 1 diabetes patients. Type 1 diabetes patients showed a moderate but significant shortening of TCRB CDR3s in all four CD4+ subsets.

The investigators reverse transcribed all of the isolated RNA, so they sequenced expressed TCRB transcripts. Data came from immunoSEQ multiplex PCR; TCRdb stores just in-frame clones and leaves some out. The data contain roughly 170,000 clones, more than 10% of them singletons. Looked up from germline, CDR1 is SEHNR and CDR2 is FQNEAQ (reference sequence). J gave up 3 bases and V 5 bases, and 5 bases lay outside the gene matches. The CDR3 sequence is 14 residues long. For this clone: Its antigen is unidentified.

Sorted populations were all over 95% pure. The rearrangement uses TRBV7-9 and TRBJ1-2; 8 bases are a match to TRBD1. The sequence came from a woman younger than 30 in good health. Sequenced sample: central memory CD4+ T cells from blood. The chain's CDR3 is CASSRETGDYGYTF. In DNA form, the CDR3 reads TGTGCCAGCAGCCGAGAGACAGGGGACTATGGCTACACCTTC.